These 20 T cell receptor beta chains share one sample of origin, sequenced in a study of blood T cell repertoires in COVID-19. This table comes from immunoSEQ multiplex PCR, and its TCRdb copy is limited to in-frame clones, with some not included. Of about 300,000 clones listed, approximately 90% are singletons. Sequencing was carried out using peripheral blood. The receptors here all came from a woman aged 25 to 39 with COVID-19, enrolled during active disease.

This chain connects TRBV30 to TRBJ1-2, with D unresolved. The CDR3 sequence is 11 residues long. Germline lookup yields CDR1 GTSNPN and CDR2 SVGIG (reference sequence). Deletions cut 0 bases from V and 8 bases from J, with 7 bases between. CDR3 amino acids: CAWSVPNGYTF. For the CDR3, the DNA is TGTGCCTGGAGTGTACCTAACGGCTACACCTTC. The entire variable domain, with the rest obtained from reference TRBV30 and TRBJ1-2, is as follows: SQTIHQWPATLVQPVGSPLSLECTVEGTSNPNLYWYRQAAGRGLQLLFYSVGIGQISSEVPQNLSASRPQDRQFILSSKKLLLSDSGFYLCAWSVPNGYTFGSGTRLTVV.

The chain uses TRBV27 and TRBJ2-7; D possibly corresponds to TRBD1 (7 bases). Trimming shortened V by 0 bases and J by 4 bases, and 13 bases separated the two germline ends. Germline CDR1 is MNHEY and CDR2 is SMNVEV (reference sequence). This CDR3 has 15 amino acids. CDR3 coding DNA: TGTGCCAGCAGTTTATCCCAGGGGGGTTTGTACGAGCAGTACTTC. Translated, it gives CASSLSQGGLYEQYF.

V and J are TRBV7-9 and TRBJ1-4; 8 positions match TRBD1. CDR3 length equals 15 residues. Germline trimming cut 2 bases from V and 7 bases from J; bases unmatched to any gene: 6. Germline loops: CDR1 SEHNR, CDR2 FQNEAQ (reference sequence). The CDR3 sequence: CASSLSTGGSEKLFF. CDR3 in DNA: TGTGCCAGCAGCTTATCCACAGGGGGGAGTGAAAAACTGTTTTTT.

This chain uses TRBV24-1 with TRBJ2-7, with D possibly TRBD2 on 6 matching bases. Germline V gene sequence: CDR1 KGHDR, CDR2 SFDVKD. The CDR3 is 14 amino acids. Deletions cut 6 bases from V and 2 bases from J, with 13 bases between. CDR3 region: CATSPGGGTYEQYF. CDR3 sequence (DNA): TGTGCCACCAGTCCCGGTGGGGGGACCTACGAGCAGTACTTC.

Here the CDR3 DNA reads TGTGCCAGTAGTCCAGGACTGGGCCCCTACGAGCAGTACTTC. Protein product: CASSPGLGPYEQYF. The rearrangement links TRBV19 to TRBJ2-7; possibly TRBD2 for D (5 bases). V lost 5 bases to trimming and J lost 2 bases, with 13 bases between them. The length of the CDR3 is 14 residues. Germline V gene sequence: CDR1 LNHDA, CDR2 SQIVND (reference sequence).

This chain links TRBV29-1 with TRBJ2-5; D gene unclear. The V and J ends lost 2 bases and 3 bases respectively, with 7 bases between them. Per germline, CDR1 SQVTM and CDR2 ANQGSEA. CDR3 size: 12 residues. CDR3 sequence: CSVEPPEETQYF. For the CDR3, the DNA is TGCAGCGTTGAACCCCCCGAAGAGACCCAGTACTTC.

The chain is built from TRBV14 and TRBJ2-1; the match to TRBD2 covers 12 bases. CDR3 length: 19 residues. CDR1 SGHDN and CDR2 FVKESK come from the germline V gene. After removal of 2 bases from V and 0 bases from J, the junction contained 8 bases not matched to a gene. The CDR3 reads CASSQTGLAGPGSYNEQFF. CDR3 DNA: TGTGCCAGCAGCCAAACAGGACTAGCGGGGCCAGGCTCCTACAATGAGCAGTTCTTC.

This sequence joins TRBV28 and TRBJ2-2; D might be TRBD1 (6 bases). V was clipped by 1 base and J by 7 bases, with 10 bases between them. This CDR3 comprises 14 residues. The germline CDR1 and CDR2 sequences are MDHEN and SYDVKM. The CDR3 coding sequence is TGTGCCAGCAGTTTATATCAGGGGATCGGGGAGCTGTTTTTT. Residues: CASSLYQGIGELFF.

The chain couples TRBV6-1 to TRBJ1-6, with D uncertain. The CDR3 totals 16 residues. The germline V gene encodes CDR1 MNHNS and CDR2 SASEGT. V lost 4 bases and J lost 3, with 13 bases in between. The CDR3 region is CASSARGDFYNSPLHF. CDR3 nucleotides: TGTGCCAGCAGTGCCCGGGGAGATTTCTATAATTCACCCCTCCACTTT.

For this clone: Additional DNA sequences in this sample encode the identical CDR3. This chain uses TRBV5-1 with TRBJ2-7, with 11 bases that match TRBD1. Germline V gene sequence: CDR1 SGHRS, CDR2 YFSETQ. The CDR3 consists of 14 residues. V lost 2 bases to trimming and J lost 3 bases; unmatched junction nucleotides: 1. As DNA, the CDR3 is TGCGCCAGCAGCTTTGGGACAGGGGGCTACGAGCAGTACTTC. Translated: CASSFGTGGYEQYF.

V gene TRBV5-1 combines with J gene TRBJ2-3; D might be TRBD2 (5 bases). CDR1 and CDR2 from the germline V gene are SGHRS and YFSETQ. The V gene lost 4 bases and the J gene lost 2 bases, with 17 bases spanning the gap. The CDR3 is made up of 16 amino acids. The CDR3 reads CASSPPDSEITDTQYF. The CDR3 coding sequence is TGCGCCAGCAGCCCCCCGGATAGCGAAATCACAGATACGCAGTATTTT.

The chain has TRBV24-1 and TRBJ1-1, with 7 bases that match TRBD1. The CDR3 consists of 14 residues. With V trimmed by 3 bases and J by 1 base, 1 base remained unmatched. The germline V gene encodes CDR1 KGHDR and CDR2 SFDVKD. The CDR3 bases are TGTGCCACCAGTGATGACAGGGAGAACACTGAAGCTTTCTTT. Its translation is CATSDDRENTEAFF.

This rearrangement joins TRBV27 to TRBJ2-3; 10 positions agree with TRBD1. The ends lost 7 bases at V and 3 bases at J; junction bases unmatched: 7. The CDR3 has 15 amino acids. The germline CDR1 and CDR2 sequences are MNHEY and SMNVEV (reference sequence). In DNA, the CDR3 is TGTGCCAGCACCACCCCGGACAGGGGGACAGATACGCAGTATTTT. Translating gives CASTTPDRGTDTQYF.

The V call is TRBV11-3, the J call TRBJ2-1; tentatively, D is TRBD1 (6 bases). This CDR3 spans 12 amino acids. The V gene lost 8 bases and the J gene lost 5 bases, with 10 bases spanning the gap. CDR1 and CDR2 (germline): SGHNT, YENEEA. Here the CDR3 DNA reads TGTGCCAGCGGGGGCGGAAACAATGAGCAGTTCTTC. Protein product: CASGGGNNEQFF. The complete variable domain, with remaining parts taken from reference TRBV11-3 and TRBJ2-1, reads EAGVVQSPRYKIIEKKQPVAFWCNPISGHNTLYWYLQNLGQGPELLIRYENEEAVDDSQLPKDRFSAERLKGVDSTLKIQPAELGDSAVYLCASGGGNNEQFFGPGTRLTVL.

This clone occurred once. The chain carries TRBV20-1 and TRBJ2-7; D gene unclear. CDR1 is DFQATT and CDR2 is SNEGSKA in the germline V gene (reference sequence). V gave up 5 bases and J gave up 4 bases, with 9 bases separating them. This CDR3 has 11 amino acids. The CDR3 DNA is TGCAGTGCTCCTGGCAGATACGAGCAGTACTTC. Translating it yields CSAPGRYEQYF.

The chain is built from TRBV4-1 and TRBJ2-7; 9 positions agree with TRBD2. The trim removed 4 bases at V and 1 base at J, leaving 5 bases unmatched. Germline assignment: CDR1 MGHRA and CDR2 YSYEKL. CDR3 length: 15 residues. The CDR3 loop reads CASSPLAGGSYEQYF. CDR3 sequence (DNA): TGCGCCAGCAGCCCTTTGGCGGGAGGGTCCTACGAGCAGTACTTC.

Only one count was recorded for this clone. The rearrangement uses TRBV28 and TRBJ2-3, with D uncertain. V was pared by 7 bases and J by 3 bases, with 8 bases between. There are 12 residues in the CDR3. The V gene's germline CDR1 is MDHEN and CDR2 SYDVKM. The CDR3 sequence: CASTSRTDTQYF. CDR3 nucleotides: TGTGCCAGCACCTCCAGGACAGATACGCAGTATTTT.

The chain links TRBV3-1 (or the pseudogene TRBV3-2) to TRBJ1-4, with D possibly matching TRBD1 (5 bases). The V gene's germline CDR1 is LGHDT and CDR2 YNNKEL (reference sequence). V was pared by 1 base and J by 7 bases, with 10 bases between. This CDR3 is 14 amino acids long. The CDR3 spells CASSQGGISEKLFF. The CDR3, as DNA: TGTGCCAGCAGCCAAGGGGGCATCTCTGAAAAACTGTTTTTT.

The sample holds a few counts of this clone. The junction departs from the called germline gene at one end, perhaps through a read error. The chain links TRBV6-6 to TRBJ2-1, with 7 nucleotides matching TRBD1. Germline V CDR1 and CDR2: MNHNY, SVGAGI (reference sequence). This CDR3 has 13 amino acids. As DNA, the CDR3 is TGTGCCAGCAGTTACCGTGGACAGGTCTCTGTGGTCTTC. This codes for CASSYRGQVSVVF.

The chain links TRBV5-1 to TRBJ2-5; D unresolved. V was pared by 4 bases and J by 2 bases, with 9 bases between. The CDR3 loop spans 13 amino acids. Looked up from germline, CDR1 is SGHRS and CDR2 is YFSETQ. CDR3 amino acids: CASSVGPQETQYF. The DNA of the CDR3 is TGCGCCAGCAGCGTGGGTCCTCAAGAGACCCAGTACTTC. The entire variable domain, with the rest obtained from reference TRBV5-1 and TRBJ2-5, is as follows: KAGVTQTPRYLIKTRGQQVTLSCSPISGHRSVSWYQQTPGQGLQFLFEYFSETQRNKGNFPGRFSGRQFSNSRSEMNVSTLELGDSALYLCASSVGPQETQYFGPGTRLLVL.